Shown below are 27 T cell receptor beta chains from a single sample sequenced in a study of shared clonotypes between healthy human individuals. Clones were read by immunoSEQ multiplex PCR, and TCRdb kept only the in-frame ones, dropping some. The sample has approximately 720,000 clones, about 90% seen once; the top ten hold about a quarter. Naive CD8 cells were CD45RO-negative, positively selected for CCR7, excluding terminally differentiated effector memory CD45RA+ cells. Source material: naive CD8+ T cells sorted from blood. These receptors all stem from a man aged 30 to 39 in good health.

V is TRBV5-4 and J is TRBJ2-7; 14 bases agree with TRBD2. V lost 0 bases, J lost 7 bases, and 12 bases stayed unmatched. The CDR3 is 18 residues long. CDR1 SGHNT and CDR2 YYREEE come from the germline V gene (reference sequence). CDR3 residues: CASSLVGLAGEYQLEQYF. CDR3 in DNA: TGTGCCAGCAGCTTGGTGGGACTAGCGGGAGAATATCAGTTAGAGCAGTACTTC.

In the case of this clone: Other DNA sequences in this sample translate to the same CDR3. The chain uses TRBV19 and TRBJ2-1; TRBD1 matches 12 bases. J was trimmed by 8 bases and V by 5 bases; bases with no gene match: 4. CDR1 LNHDA and CDR2 SQIVND come from the germline V gene (reference sequence). The CDR3 is 14 amino acids. The CDR3 is CASSPGQGAYEQFF. The CDR3 coding sequence is TGTGCCAGTAGTCCGGGACAGGGGGCGTATGAGCAGTTCTTC.

This clone was seen only once. CDR3: CASSPREGVANEQFF. In nucleotides, the CDR3 is TGTGCCAGCAGCCCCCGGGAGGGGGTCGCCAATGAGCAGTTCTTC. The V gene is TRBV11-3, the J gene TRBJ2-1; 8 bases align to TRBD2. V gave up 5 bases and J gave up 6 bases; unmatched junction bases: 9. Germline CDR1 is SGHNT and CDR2 is YENEEA. This CDR3 contains 15 residues.

This chain connects TRBV28 to TRBJ2-7; D not resolved. Germline values: CDR1 MDHEN, CDR2 SYDVKM. Trimming shortened V by 10 bases and J by 0 bases, and 13 bases separated the two germline ends. The CDR3 sequence is 13 residues long. The CDR3 protein is CAIQDVSSYEQYF. As DNA, the CDR3 is TGTGCCATTCAGGACGTTAGCTCCTACGAGCAGTACTTC.

The rearrangement links TRBV5-8 to TRBJ2-7; 11 nucleotides line up with TRBD2. There are 15 residues in the CDR3. CDR1 SGHTS and CDR2 YDEGEE come from the germline V gene. The V and J ends lost 0 bases and 3 bases, in that order; junction bases with no gene match: 2. As DNA, the CDR3 is TGTGCCAGCAGCTTGGCGGGACTAGCGGTCTACGAGCAGTACTTC. This encodes CASSLAGLAVYEQYF.

V and J are TRBV9 and TRBJ2-3, with 13 bases aligning to TRBD2. Germline V gene sequence: CDR1 SGDLS, CDR2 YYNGEE. The CDR3 runs to 19 residues. V lost 1 base to trimming and J lost 3 bases; unmatched junction nucleotides: 11. The CDR3 spells CASSVKTGTSGIRTDTQYF. CDR3 DNA: TGTGCCAGCAGCGTAAAGACCGGGACTAGCGGGATAAGAACAGATACGCAGTATTTT.

This clone appeared once. The chain joins TRBV7-3 to TRBJ2-3; D might be TRBD2 (7 bases). Germline CDR1 is SGHTA and CDR2 is FQGTGA. The CDR3 spans 15 residues. V dropped 5 bases and J dropped 5 bases, with 17 bases sitting between them. The chain's CDR3 is CASSQIGGALDTQYF. In nucleotides, the CDR3 is TGTGCCAGCAGCCAGATTGGGGGGGCCTTAGATACGCAGTATTTT. The whole variable domain, filled in from reference TRBV7-3 and TRBJ2-3, reads GAGVSQTPSNKVTEKGKYVELRCDPISGHTALYWYRQSLGQGPEFLIYFQGTGAADDSGLPNDRFFAVRPEGSVSTLKIQRTERGDSAVYLCASSQIGGALDTQYFGPGTRLTVL.

The rearrangement links TRBV7-8 to TRBJ2-1, with 7 bases aligning to TRBD2. The V segment lost 5 bases and the J segment 7 bases; nucleotides outside the gene matches: 8. Germline lookup yields CDR1 SGHVS and CDR2 FQNEAQ. The CDR3 extends over 14 amino acids. The CDR3 DNA sequence: TGTGCCAGCAGCGTCCCTACTAGCGATAATGAGCAGTTCTTC. Translated, it gives CASSVPTSDNEQFF.

The chain employs TRBV29-1 and TRBJ2-6; the D is unclear. CDR1 is SQVTM and CDR2 is ANQGSEA in the germline V gene. The CDR3 sequence is 15 residues long. Trimming removed 6 bases from V and 0 bases from J, with 12 bases in between. The CDR3 here is CSVSFRASGANVLTF. The CDR3 nucleotides are TGCAGCGTAAGTTTTCGGGCCTCTGGGGCCAACGTCCTGACTTTC. The full variable domain, completed using reference TRBV29-1 and TRBJ2-6, is SAVISQKPSRDICQRGTSLTIQCQVDSQVTMMFWYRQQPGQSLTLIATANQGSEATYESGFVIDKFPISRPNLTFSTLTVSNMSPEDSSIYLCSVSFRASGANVLTFGAGSRLTVL.

As to this clone: The sample carries other DNA sequences with the same CDR3. The chain recombines TRBV28 with TRBJ2-7; D remains ambiguous. The CDR3 covers 12 residues. CDR1 and CDR2 (germline): MDHEN, SYDVKM. V was pared by 5 bases and J by 3 bases, with 8 bases between. The CDR3 coding sequence is TGTGCCAGCAGTCCAACCGACTACGAGCAGTACTTC. Translating gives CASSPTDYEQYF. Filled out from reference TRBV28 and TRBJ2-7, the complete variable domain reads DVKVTQSSRYLVKRTGEKVFLECVQDMDHENMFWYRQDPGLGLRLIYFSYDVKMKEKGDIPEGYSVSREKKERFSLILESASTNQTSMYLCASSPTDYEQYFGPGTRLTVT.

The chain links TRBV27 to TRBJ2-7, with TRBD1 matching 7 bases. This CDR3 has 13 residues. Germline V gene sequence: CDR1 MNHEY, CDR2 SMNVEV (reference sequence). V was clipped by 5 bases and J by 5 bases; unmatched bases: 6. CDR3 DNA sequence: TGTGCCAGCAGTAGGGGGCTTTGGGACGAGCAGTACTTC. Translation gives CASSRGLWDEQYF.

V usage is TRBV6-5 and J usage is TRBJ2-5; D unresolved. CDR3 length equals 13 residues. CDR1 is MNHEY and CDR2 is SVGAGI in the germline V gene. Trimming pared 5 bases from V and 0 bases from J, leaving 7 bases between. The CDR3: CASSLPNQETQYF. The CDR3 DNA follows: TGTGCCAGCAGTCTTCCCAACCAAGAGACCCAGTACTTC.

V gene TRBV5-8 combines with J gene TRBJ2-1, with D unclear. Trimming removed 4 bases from V and 10 bases from J, with 21 bases in between. CDR3 length: 15 amino acids. Germline values: CDR1 SGHTS, CDR2 YDEGEE. The CDR3 bases are TGTGCCAGCAGCCCGGTGACACCTCTACAAGGGGAGCAGTTCTTC. It yields the protein CASSPVTPLQGEQFF.

V gene TRBV15 combines with J gene TRBJ2-4; D not resolved. The V gene's germline CDR1 is LNHNV and CDR2 YYDKDF (reference sequence). Trimming stripped 3 bases from V and 6 bases from J, with 6 bases between. The CDR3 runs to 12 residues. CDR3 amino acids: CATSSDLNIQYF. The CDR3 DNA reads as TGTGCCACCAGCAGCGATCTAAACATTCAGTACTTC.

V is TRBV30 and J is TRBJ1-2; possibly TRBD1 for D (5 bases). The CDR3 runs 12 residues. CDR1 and CDR2 from the germline V gene are GTSNPN and SVGIG (reference sequence). Trimming stripped 7 bases from V and 6 bases from J, with 15 bases between. The chain's CDR3 is CASHGGGNGYTF. The CDR3 DNA sequence: TGTGCCTCCCATGGGGGAGGAAATGGCTACACCTTC.

The chain links TRBV28 to TRBJ1-4, with a weak D call TRBD1 (5 bases). V gave up 6 bases and J gave up 6 bases, with 17 bases separating them. In germline, CDR1 is MDHEN, CDR2 SYDVKM. The CDR3 runs 15 residues. The CDR3 nucleotides read TGTGCCAGCAGAAATATCCGGACAAGCCATGAAAAACTGTTTTTT. Translated, it gives CASRNIRTSHEKLFF.

The chain employs TRBV7-6 and TRBJ2-1; D may be TRBD1 (6 bases). There are 14 residues in the CDR3. V gave up 1 base and J gave up 7 bases, with 11 bases separating them. Germline V lookup: CDR1 SGHVS, CDR2 FNYEAQ. The CDR3 sequence is CASSLGQGRNEQFF. The CDR3 bases are TGTGCCAGCAGCTTAGGGCAGGGGAGAAATGAGCAGTTCTTC.

This CDR3 is CASSFGGPQNTGELFF. For the CDR3, the DNA is TGTGCCAGCAGCTTTGGGGGACCCCAAAACACCGGGGAGCTGTTTTTT. The rearrangement uses TRBV5-4 and TRBJ2-2; D could derive from TRBD1 or TRBD2 (5 bases each). There are 16 residues in the CDR3. Germline V gene sequence: CDR1 SGHNT, CDR2 YYREEE (reference sequence). V was clipped by 2 bases and J by 2 bases, with 13 bases between them.

V usage is TRBV15 and J usage is TRBJ2-1; 7 nucleotides line up with TRBD1. Losses at the gene ends were 5 bases for V and 3 bases for J; bases not matched to a gene: 7. The CDR3 has 15 residues. The germline CDR1 and CDR2 sequences are LNHNV and YYDKDF (reference sequence). The CDR3: CATSQDRDSYNEQFF. DNA of the CDR3: TGTGCCACCAGCCAGGACCGGGACAGCTACAATGAGCAGTTCTTC.

The rearrangement joins TRBV4-1 to TRBJ2-7; no reliable D call. The germline gives CDR1 MGHRA, CDR2 YSYEKL. Between the trimmed V and J ends, which lost 0 bases and 1 base, there was a span of 10 bases. The CDR3 loop spans 15 amino acids. Here the CDR3 reads CASSQEAGSSYEQYF. As DNA, the CDR3 is TGCGCCAGCAGCCAAGAGGCAGGCTCGTCCTACGAGCAGTACTTC.

CDR3 amino acids: CASSLYRTASYNEQFF. In DNA, the CDR3 is TGTGCCAGCAGCTTATATAGGACAGCCTCCTACAATGAGCAGTTCTTC. V and J are TRBV7-9 and TRBJ2-1, with D possibly being TRBD1 (6 bases). The V end was cut by 2 bases, the J end by 0 bases, with 11 bases between. This CDR3 has 16 residues. Per the germline V gene, CDR1 is SEHNR and CDR2 is FQNEAQ (reference sequence).

The genes are TRBV29-1 and TRBJ2-1; a weak D match, TRBD2 (5 bases). Trimming removed 4 bases at V and 9 bases at J, with 13 bases between. The CDR3 loop spans 12 amino acids. CDR1 is SQVTM, CDR2 ANQGSEA, per germline. The CDR3 nucleotides read TGCAGCGTTGCGCAAGCGGACCCTGAGCAGTTCTTC. Its translation is CSVAQADPEQFF.

The chain couples TRBV7-9 to TRBJ2-5, with a weak D call TRBD2 (5 bases). The V and J ends lost 2 bases and 5 bases respectively, with 15 bases between them. CDR3 size: 15 residues. Germline V gene data show CDR1 as SEHNR and CDR2 as FQNEAQ (reference sequence). The CDR3 here is CASSLFRATGETQYF. CDR3 in DNA: TGTGCCAGCAGCTTATTTAGGGCGACGGGGGAGACCCAGTACTTC.

The chain carries TRBV10-3 and TRBJ2-7; perhaps TRBD1 as D (6 bases). Germline lookup yields CDR1 ENHRY and CDR2 SYGVKD. Trimming took off 0 bases at V and 3 bases at J, with 12 bases between the two ends. CDR3 length: 15 amino acids. The CDR3 here is CAISESPGAGYEQYF. The CDR3 nucleotides read TGTGCCATCAGTGAGTCGCCAGGGGCGGGCTACGAGCAGTACTTC.

The chain combines TRBV5-4 with TRBJ2-3; D may be TRBD2 (6 bases). This CDR3 spans 15 amino acids. Germline loops: CDR1 SGHNT, CDR2 YYREEE (reference sequence). Deletions cut 4 bases from V and 1 base from J, with 13 bases between. The CDR3 DNA reads TGTGCCAGCAGCGACGGGGGAAGCGGCACAGATACGCAGTATTTT. Its translation: CASSDGGSGTDTQYF.

The V call is TRBV27, the J call TRBJ2-5; 7 bases match TRBD1. Germline V CDR1 and CDR2: MNHEY, SMNVEV (reference sequence). This CDR3 contains 15 residues. V shed 2 bases and J 3 bases; nucleotides not matched to a gene: 6. CDR3 amino acids: CASSLIRDREETQYF. As DNA, the CDR3 is TGTGCCAGCAGTTTAATCCGGGACAGAGAAGAGACCCAGTACTTC.

This chain links TRBV6-1 with TRBJ1-5; perhaps TRBD1 as D (6 bases). The CDR3 runs 15 residues. Trimming stripped 11 bases from V and 3 bases from J, with 20 bases between. Germline loops: CDR1 MNHNS, CDR2 SASEGT. The CDR3 spells CAVALDRGFNQPQHF. As DNA, the CDR3 is TGTGCCGTAGCGCTGGACAGAGGATTCAATCAGCCCCAGCATTTT.